Sequencing of this T cell receptor beta chain was carried out in a study of T cells in Graves' hyperthyroidism and ophthalmopathy. Germline V lookup: CDR1 MNHEY, CDR2 SVGEGT. The CDR3 is 14 residues long. V shed 6 bases, J shed 2 bases, and the junction held 7 bases outside the gene matches. Amplified regions were TCR beta CDR3 sequences from RNA transcripts. The HTBI set primed first-round TCR CDR3 RT-PCR. TCRdb recomputed calls from the multiplex PCR reads with MiXCR, one row per CDR3 protein. The sample lists 550,000 to 650,000 distinct CDR3 sequences; around 13% were seen once. This receptor was identified in a woman aged 30 to 39 with Graves' hyperthyroidism that later progressed to Graves' ophthalmopathy. V usage is TRBV6-2 or TRBV6-3 and J usage is TRBJ2-7; 7 nucleotides match TRBD1. Sequencing was carried out using blood. The CDR3 bases are TGTGCCAGCAGGATGACAGGGCCCCCCTACGAGCAGTACTTC. Protein product: CASRMTGPPYEQYF.